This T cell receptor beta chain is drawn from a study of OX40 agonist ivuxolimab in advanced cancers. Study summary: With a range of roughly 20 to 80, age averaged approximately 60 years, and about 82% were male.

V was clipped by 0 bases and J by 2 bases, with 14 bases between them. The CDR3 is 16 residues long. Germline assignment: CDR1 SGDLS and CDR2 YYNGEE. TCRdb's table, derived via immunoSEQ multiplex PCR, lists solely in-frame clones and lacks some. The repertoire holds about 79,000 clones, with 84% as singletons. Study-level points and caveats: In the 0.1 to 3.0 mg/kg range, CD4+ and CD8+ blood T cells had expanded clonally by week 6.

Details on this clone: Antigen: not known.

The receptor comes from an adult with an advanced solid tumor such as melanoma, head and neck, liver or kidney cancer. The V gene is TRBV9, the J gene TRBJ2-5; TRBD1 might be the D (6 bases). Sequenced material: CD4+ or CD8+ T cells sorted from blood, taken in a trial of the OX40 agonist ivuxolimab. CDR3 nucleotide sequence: TGTGCCAGCAGCGTAGCGGTACAGGGCCTACAAGAGACCCAGTACTTC. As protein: CASSVAVQGLQETQYF.